These 16 T cell receptor beta chains share one sample of origin, sequenced in a study of PD-1 blockade in classical Hodgkin lymphoma (dated by TCRdb to 2018 to 2021). The library was prepared using the immunoSEQ multiplex PCR assay. TCRdb provides this immuneACCESS table in a form limited to in-frame rearrangements. Some clones are lacking; in checked studies, under half of them reflect an unresolved V gene, and why the rest are absent is not known. The table for this sample lists 25,000 to 40,000 clones; 70% to 80% of them were counted only once. The ten largest clones represent 3.9% of the sample. The time point label, read with the paper, signifies: cycle 4 day 1 (C4D1), after 5 to 7 weeks of nivolumab. Relapse after autologous stem cell transplantation had occurred in all trial patients, and cohorts A, B and C were distinguished by prior brentuximab vedotin exposure. The sequences come from peripheral blood mononuclear cells (PBMCs), collected before the fourth cycle of nivolumab. Receptors were obtained from a human donor with classical Hodgkin lymphoma.

This chain connects TRBV4-3 to TRBJ1-2, with 9 bases matching TRBD1. Trimming took 0 bases from V and 1 from J; bases not matched to a gene: 6. The CDR3 sequence is 17 residues long. Germline V CDR1 and CDR2: LGHNA, YSLEER. The CDR3 is CASSQEGTGPNNYGYTF. CDR3 nucleotides: TGCGCCAGCAGCCAAGAGGGGACAGGGCCCAATAACTATGGCTACACCTTC.

In its sample, this clone was seen once. The rearrangement uses TRBV10-2 and TRBJ1-2; D ambiguous. V was shortened by 4 bases and J by 0 bases, with 9 bases between the two germline ends. The CDR3 extends over 14 amino acids. Germline V lookup: CDR1 WSHSY, CDR2 SAAADI. The CDR3 DNA sequence: TGCGCCAGCAGTGCCCTTCGGGCTAACTATGGCTACACCTTC. This codes for CASSALRANYGYTF.

The V gene is TRBV19, the J gene TRBJ1-1; D is uncertain. V was trimmed by 6 bases and J by 3 bases, leaving 14 bases between them. Germline values: CDR1 LNHDA, CDR2 SQIVND (reference sequence). The CDR3 loop spans 14 amino acids. This chain's CDR3 is CASSLRRADTEAFF. CDR3 nucleotide sequence: TGTGCCAGTAGCCTTAGGAGGGCGGACACTGAAGCTTTCTTT.

This clone was counted only a few times. This chain uses TRBV19 with TRBJ1-1; no definite D call. Germline V gene sequence: CDR1 LNHDA, CDR2 SQIVND (reference sequence). Between the trimmed V and J ends, which lost 0 bases and 1 base, there was a span of 3 bases. This CDR3 is built from 13 residues. CDR3 sequence reads: CASSIDWNTEAFF. Written as DNA, the CDR3 is TGTGCCAGTAGTATAGATTGGAACACTGAAGCTTTCTTT.

The rearrangement uses TRBV30 and TRBJ1-2, with TRBD1 as a possible D gene (6 bases). CDR1 is GTSNPN and CDR2 is SVGIG in the germline V gene (reference sequence). V lost 2 bases and J 7 bases, leaving 11 bases between the germline ends. The CDR3 contains 12 residues. The DNA for the CDR3 is TGTGCCTGGAGTCAGGGGAGGTCTGGCTACACCTTC. Translated: CAWSQGRSGYTF.

The J gene is TRBJ2-6, the V gene TRBV7-3, with 7 bases identical to TRBD2. Germline CDR1 reads SGHTA; CDR2 reads FQGTGA. The trim removed 8 bases at V and 0 bases at J, leaving 7 bases unmatched. The CDR3 runs 16 residues. CDR3 sequence: CASREAPDSGANVLTF. Here the CDR3 DNA reads TGTGCCAGCCGGGAGGCTCCCGACTCTGGGGCCAACGTCCTGACTTTC.

V is TRBV7-9 and J is TRBJ1-2; unclear D gene. Germline CDR1 reads SEHNR; CDR2 reads FQNEAQ (reference sequence). V was clipped by 5 bases and J by 4 bases, with 17 bases between them. CDR3 length: 15 amino acids. The CDR3 is CASSVNSLTSYGYTF. Here the CDR3 DNA reads TGTGCCAGCAGCGTCAACAGCCTCACGTCCTATGGCTACACCTTC. The complete variable domain, with remaining parts taken from reference TRBV7-9 and TRBJ1-2, reads DTGVSQNPRHKITKRGQNVTFRCDPISEHNRLYWYRQTLGQGPEFLTYFQNEAQLEKSRLLSDRFSAERPKGSFSTLEIQRTEQGDSAMYLCASSVNSLTSYGYTFGSGTRLTVV.

This chain uses TRBV25-1 with TRBJ2-7; 7 bases match TRBD1. V lost 8 bases and J lost 2; bases outside the gene matches: 6. CDR1 and CDR2 (germline): MGHDK, SYGVNS. This CDR3 is 13 amino acids long. CDR3 in DNA: TGTGCCAGCTTACCGACAGGGACCTACGAGCAGTACTTC. It is translated as CASLPTGTYEQYF.

The J gene is TRBJ2-5, the V gene TRBV10-1; D is possibly TRBD2 (6 bases). The ends were cut back, 2 bases at V and 1 base at J, with 17 bases in the middle. The CDR3 is 17 residues long. CDR1 WNHNN and CDR2 SYGVQD come from the germline V gene (reference sequence). The CDR3 DNA reads as TGCGCCAGCAGTGAGCCTTGGGCTAGCGCCGTCCAAGAGACCCAGTACTTC. Encoded protein: CASSEPWASAVQETQYF.

The CDR3 here is CASSRTRDRPYEQYF. The CDR3 nucleotides are TGTGCCAGCAGCCGAACCCGGGACAGGCCCTACGAGCAGTACTTC. The chain links TRBV6-5 to TRBJ2-7; 8 bases are a match to TRBD1. V was pared by 6 bases and J by 2 bases, with 9 bases of the junction left unmatched. This CDR3 comprises 15 residues. The germline V gene has CDR1 MNHEY and CDR2 SVGAGI.

The chain carries TRBV14 and TRBJ2-3, with D perhaps TRBD2 (6 bases). Germline values: CDR1 SGHDN, CDR2 FVKESK. V lost 3 bases to trimming and J lost 2 bases, with 15 bases between them. The CDR3 has 16 residues. CDR3: CASSHLLAYHTDTQYF. The CDR3 region has the DNA TGTGCCAGCAGCCATCTCCTAGCGTACCACACAGATACGCAGTATTTT.

The chain has TRBV5-4 and TRBJ1-1; unclear D gene. V gave up 10 bases and J gave up 1 base, with 8 bases separating them. Germline V CDR1 and CDR2: SGHNT, YYREEE (reference sequence). The CDR3 totals 11 residues. The CDR3: CAVDRNTEAFF. The CDR3 DNA follows: TGTGCCGTCGACCGGAACACTGAAGCTTTCTTT.

The CDR3 DNA follows: TGTGCCAGCAGCCTCTTTGGGACAGGGGACACTGAAGCTTTCTTT. This codes for CASSLFGTGDTEAFF. The chain carries TRBV7-3 and TRBJ1-1; TRBD1 matches 10 bases. Germline V gives CDR1 SGHTA, CDR2 FQGTGA. This CDR3 has 15 residues. V dropped 5 bases and J dropped 3; count of bases not matched to a gene: 6.

The V gene is TRBV21-1, the J gene TRBJ2-7. TRBV21-1 is designated a pseudogene. The CDR3 consists of 17 residues. CDR3 residues: CASSKVGFRAPWREQYF. CDR3 coding DNA: TGTGCCAGCAGCAAAGTTGGTTTCCGGGCCCCTTGGCGCGAGCAGTACTTC.

The chain joins TRBV18 to TRBJ2-7; D is perhaps TRBD1 (6 bases). The CDR3 is made up of 15 amino acids. Trimming left V 2 bases short and J 3 bases short, with 14 bases between. Per germline, CDR1 KGHSH and CDR2 LQKENI. CDR3 residues: CASSPRAGAGYEQYF. CDR3 sequence (DNA): TGTGCCAGCTCACCAAGGGCAGGGGCTGGCTACGAGCAGTACTTC.

This clone was seen more than once but under ten times. The chain recombines TRBV7-9 with TRBJ1-2, with 7 bases lining up with TRBD1. This CDR3 has 13 amino acids. The J segment lost 7 bases and the V segment lost 4 bases, leaving 6 bases of the junction unmatched. Germline lookup yields CDR1 SEHNR and CDR2 FQNEAQ (reference sequence). CDR3 coding DNA: TGTGCCAGCAGCTCCGGGACAGCCCTTGGCTACACCTTC. Amino acids: CASSSGTALGYTF.